Following are 2 T cell receptor beta chains from one sample sequenced in a study of response to subunit inactivated influenza vaccine. TCRdb fed the RT-PCR reads into MiXCR, producing one record per CDR3 protein. The sample records about 540,000 distinct CDR3 sequences, approximately 22% being singletons. The sample was also linked to a second study, of T cells expressing NK-cell markers. That report notes: Researchers built TCR beta cDNA using 5'RACE template switching with UMIs.

The sample consisted of CD4+ T cells sorted from PBMCs, taken about 11 days after vaccination. These receptor sequences come from a man aged 50 or older who received an inactivated influenza vaccine.

This rearrangement joins TRBV7-2 to TRBJ2-2; possibly TRBD1 or TRBD2 for D (6 bases each). CDR3 size: 15 residues. In germline, CDR1 is SGHTA, CDR2 FQGNSA. V dropped 4 bases and J dropped 4 bases, with 13 bases sitting between them. As DNA, the CDR3 is TGTGCCAGCAGCTGGGGGGCTGTGACCACCGGGGAGCTGTTTTTT. Translated, it gives CASSWGAVTTGELFF.

The genes are TRBV12-3 or TRBV12-4 and TRBJ2-7, with 7 bases identical to TRBD2. The CDR3 sequence is 14 residues long. The V and J ends lost 7 bases and 3 bases, in that order; junction bases with no gene match: 9. CDR3 in amino acids: CASTGWGGSYEQYF. In DNA form, the CDR3 reads TGTGCCAGCACCGGATGGGGGGGGAGCTACGAGCAGTACTTC.